This paragraph reports one T cell receptor beta chain. Generated by immunoSEQ multiplex PCR, the TCRdb table keeps only in-frame clones and is missing some. The profile covers roughly 280,000 clones, with approximately 86% appearing a single time and 1% taken by the ten largest. The record originates from a study of cytomegalovirus exposure and HLA in healthy donors. V dropped 7 bases and J dropped 0 bases, with 16 bases sitting between them. The V gene's germline CDR1 is SGHVS and CDR2 FQNEAQ. This CDR3 spans 16 amino acids. This clonotype originated in a woman aged 18-29 years in good health and CMV-seronegative. The chain is built from TRBV7-8 and TRBJ1-5, with D perhaps matching TRBD1 (6 bases). Sequenced material: PBMCs. In nucleotides, the CDR3 is TGTGCCAGCACCAAACTCGGACAGAATAGCAATCAGCCCCAGCATTTT. Protein: CASTKLGQNSNQPQHF.